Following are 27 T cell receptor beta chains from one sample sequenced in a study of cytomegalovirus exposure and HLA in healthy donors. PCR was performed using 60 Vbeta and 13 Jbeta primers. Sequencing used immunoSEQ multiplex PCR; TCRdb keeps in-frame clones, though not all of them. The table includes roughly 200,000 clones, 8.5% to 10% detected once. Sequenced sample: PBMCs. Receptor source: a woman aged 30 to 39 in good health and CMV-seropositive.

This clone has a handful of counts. DNA of the CDR3: TGCGCCAGCAGCCGACTGGGGGCGGACACCGGGGAGCTGTTTTTT. This encodes CASSRLGADTGELFF. The rearrangement uses TRBV4-1 and TRBJ2-2, with D possibly matching TRBD1 (6 bases). CDR3 size: 15 residues. CDR1 and CDR2 from the germline V gene are MGHRA and YSYEKL. V shed 4 bases and J shed 3 bases, with 12 bases lying between them.

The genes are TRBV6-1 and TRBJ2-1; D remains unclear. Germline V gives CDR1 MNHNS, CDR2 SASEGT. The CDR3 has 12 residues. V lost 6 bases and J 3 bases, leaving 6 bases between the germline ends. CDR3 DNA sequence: TGTGCCAGCAGCCCCAGCTACAATGAGCAGTTCTTC. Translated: CASSPSYNEQFF.

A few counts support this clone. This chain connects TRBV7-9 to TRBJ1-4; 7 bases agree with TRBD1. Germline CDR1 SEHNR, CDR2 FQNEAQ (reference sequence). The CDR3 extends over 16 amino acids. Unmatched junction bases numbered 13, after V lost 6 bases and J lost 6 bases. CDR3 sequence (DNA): TGTGCCAGCAGTTCCCCTCCGACAGGGCCGGATGAAAAACTGTTTTTT. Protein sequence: CASSSPPTGPDEKLFF.

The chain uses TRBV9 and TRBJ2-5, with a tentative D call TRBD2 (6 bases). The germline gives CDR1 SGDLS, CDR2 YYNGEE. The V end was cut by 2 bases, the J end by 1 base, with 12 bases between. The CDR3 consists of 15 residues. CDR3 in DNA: TGTGCCAGCAGCGTCGGAGGGACCCGCCAAGAGACCCAGTACTTC. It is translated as CASSVGGTRQETQYF.

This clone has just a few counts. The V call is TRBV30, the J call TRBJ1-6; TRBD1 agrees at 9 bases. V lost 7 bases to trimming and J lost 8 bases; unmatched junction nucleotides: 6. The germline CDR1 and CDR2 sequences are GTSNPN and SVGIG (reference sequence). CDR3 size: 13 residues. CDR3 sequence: CAYQGQGHSPLHF. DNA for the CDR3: TGTGCCTACCAGGGACAGGGACATTCACCCCTCCACTTT.

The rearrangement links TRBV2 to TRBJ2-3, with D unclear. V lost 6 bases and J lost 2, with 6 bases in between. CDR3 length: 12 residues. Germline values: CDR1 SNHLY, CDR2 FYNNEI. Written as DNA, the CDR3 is TGTGCCAGCAGGACTGACACAGATACGCAGTATTTT. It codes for CASRTDTDTQYF.

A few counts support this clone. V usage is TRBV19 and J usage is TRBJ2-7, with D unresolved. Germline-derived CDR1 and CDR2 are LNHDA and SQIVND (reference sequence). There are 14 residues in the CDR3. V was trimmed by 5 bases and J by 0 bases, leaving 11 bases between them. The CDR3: CASSPSESSYEQYF. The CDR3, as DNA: TGTGCCAGTAGTCCATCAGAAAGCTCCTACGAGCAGTACTTC. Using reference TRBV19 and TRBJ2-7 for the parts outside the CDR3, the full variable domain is DGGITQSPKYLFRKEGQNVTLSCEQNLNHDAMYWYRQDPGQGLRLIYYSQIVNDFQKGDIAEGYSVSREKKESFPLTVTSAQKNPTAFYLCASSPSESSYEQYFGPGTRLTVT.

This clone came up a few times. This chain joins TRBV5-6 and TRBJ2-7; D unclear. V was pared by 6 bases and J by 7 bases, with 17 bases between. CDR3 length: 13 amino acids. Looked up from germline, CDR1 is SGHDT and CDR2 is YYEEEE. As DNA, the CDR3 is TGTGCCAGCACCCCCGGCGGAGCCGGGGAGCAGTACTTC. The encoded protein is CASTPGGAGEQYF.

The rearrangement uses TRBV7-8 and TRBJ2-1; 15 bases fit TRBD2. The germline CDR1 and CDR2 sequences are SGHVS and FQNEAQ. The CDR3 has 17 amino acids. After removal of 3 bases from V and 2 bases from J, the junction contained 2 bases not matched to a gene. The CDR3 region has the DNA TGTGCCAGCAGCTTCGGACTAGCGGGGGGGGCCTACAATGAGCAGTTCTTC. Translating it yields CASSFGLAGGAYNEQFF.

The CDR3 DNA follows: TGTGCCAGCAGTTACTGGGGGGGCGCTGAAGCTTTCTTT. This sequence encodes CASSYWGGAEAFF. The chain carries TRBV6-5 and TRBJ1-1, with a possible D match to TRBD1 (6 bases). This CDR3 region has 13 residues. Germline V gives CDR1 MNHEY, CDR2 SVGAGI. V gave up 1 base and J gave up 6 bases, with 9 bases separating them.

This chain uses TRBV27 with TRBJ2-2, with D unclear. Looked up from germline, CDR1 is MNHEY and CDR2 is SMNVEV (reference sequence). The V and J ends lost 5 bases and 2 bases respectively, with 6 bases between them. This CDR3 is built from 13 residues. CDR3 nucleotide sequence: TGTGCCAGCAGTCTGGCTAACACCGGGGAGCTGTTTTTT. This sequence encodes CASSLANTGELFF.

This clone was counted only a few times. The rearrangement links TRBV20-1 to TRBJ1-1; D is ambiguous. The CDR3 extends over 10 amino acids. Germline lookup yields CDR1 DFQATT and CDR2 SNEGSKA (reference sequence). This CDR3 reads CSGVLGEAFF. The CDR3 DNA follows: TGCAGCGGGGTCTTAGGGGAAGCTTTCTTT.

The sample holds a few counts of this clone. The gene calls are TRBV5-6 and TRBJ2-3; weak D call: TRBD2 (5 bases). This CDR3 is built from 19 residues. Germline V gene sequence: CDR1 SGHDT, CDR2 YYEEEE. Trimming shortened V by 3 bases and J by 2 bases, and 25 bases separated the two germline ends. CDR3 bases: TGTGCCAGCAGCTCTCCCGTACATAGACGCCGGGGAGCCACAGATACGCAGTATTTT. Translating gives CASSSPVHRRRGATDTQYF.

The chain's CDR3 is CASSQRGGPWASGSSYNEQFF. The DNA for the CDR3 is TGCGCCAGCAGCCAACGGGGCGGGCCCTGGGCTAGCGGAAGCTCCTACAATGAGCAGTTCTTC. The gene calls are TRBV4-1 and TRBJ2-1, with TRBD2 identical over 7 bases. The CDR3 contains 21 residues. The V gene end was trimmed by 2 bases and the J gene end by 0 bases; junction bases not matched to a gene: 19. Germline assignment: CDR1 MGHRA and CDR2 YSYEKL.

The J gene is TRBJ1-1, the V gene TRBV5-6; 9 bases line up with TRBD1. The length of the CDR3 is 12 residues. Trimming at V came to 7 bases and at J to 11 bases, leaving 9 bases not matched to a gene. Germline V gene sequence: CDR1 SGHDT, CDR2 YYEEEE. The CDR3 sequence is CASGTGGETAFF. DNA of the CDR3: TGTGCCAGCGGAACAGGGGGCGAGACGGCTTTCTTT.

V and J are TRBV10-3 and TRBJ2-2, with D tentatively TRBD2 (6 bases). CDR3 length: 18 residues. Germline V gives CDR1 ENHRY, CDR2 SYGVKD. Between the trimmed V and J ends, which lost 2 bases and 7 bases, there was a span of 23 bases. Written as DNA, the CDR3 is TGTGCCATCAGTGAGGGGTCTAGCGTCCAAATACTTGGCGGGGAGCTGTTTTTT. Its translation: CAISEGSSVQILGGELFF.

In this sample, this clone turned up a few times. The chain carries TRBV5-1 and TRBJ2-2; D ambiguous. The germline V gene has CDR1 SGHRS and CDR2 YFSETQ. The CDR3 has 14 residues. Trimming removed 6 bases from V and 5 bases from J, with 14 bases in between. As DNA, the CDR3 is TGCGCCAGCAAGGTTGCGGTTACTACCGGGGAGCTGTTTTTT. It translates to CASKVAVTTGELFF.

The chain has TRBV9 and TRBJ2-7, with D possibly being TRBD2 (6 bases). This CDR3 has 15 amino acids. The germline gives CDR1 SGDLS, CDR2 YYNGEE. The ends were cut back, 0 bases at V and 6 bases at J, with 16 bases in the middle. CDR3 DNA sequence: TGTGCCAGCAGCGTAGGGCGGACTATTGGGTCCGAGCAGTACTTC. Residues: CASSVGRTIGSEQYF.

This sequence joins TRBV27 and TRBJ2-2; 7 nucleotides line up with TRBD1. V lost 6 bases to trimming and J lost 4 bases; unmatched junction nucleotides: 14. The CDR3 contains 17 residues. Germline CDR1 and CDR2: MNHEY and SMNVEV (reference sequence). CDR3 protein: CASSYPPDRLGTGELFF. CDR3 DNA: TGTGCCAGCAGCTACCCTCCGGACAGGTTGGGCACCGGGGAGCTGTTTTTT.

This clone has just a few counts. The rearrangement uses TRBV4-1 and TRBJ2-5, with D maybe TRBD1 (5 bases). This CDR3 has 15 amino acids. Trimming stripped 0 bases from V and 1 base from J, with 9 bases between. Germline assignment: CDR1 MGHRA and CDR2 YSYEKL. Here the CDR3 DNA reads TGCGCCAGCAGCCAAGAGTCAGGGTCCCAAGAGACCCAGTACTTC. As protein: CASSQESGSQETQYF.

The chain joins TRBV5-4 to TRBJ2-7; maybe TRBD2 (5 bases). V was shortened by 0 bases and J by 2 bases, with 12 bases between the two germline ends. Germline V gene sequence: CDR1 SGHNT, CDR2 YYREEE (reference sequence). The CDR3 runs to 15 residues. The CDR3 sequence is CASSLDRGPTYEQYF. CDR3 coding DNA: TGTGCCAGCAGCTTGGATCGCGGGCCAACCTACGAGCAGTACTTC.

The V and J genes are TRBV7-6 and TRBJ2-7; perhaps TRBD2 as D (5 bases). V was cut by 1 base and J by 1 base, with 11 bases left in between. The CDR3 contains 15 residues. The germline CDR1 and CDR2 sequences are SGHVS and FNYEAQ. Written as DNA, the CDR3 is TGTGCCAGCAGCTTAGAGACTAAACCTTCCTACGAGCAGTACTTC. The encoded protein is CASSLETKPSYEQYF. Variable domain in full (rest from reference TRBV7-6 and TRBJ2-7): GAGVSQSPRYKVTKRGQDVALRCDPISGHVSLYWYRQALGQGPEFLTYFNYEAQQDKSGLPNDRFSAERPEGSISTLTIQRTEQRDSAMYRCASSLETKPSYEQYFGPGTRLTVT.

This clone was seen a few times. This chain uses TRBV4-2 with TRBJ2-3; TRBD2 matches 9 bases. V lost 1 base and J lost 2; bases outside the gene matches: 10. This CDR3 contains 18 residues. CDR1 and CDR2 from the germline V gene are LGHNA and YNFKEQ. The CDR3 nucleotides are TGTGCCAGCAGCCAAGCCGGTGGCGCGGGAGGGCCCACAGATACGCAGTATTTT. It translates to CASSQAGGAGGPTDTQYF.

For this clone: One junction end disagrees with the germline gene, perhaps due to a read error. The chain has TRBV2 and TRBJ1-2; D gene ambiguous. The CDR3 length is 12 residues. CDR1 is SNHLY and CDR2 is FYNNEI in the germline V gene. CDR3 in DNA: TGTGCCAGCACTAAACCAAACTCTGGCTACACCTTC. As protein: CASTKPNSGYTF.

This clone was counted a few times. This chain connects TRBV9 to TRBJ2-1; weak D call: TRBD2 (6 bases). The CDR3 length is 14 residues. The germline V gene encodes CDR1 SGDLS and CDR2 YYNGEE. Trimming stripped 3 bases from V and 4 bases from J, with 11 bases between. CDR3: CASSAMGGYNEQFF. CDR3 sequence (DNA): TGTGCCAGCAGCGCCATGGGGGGTTACAATGAGCAGTTCTTC.

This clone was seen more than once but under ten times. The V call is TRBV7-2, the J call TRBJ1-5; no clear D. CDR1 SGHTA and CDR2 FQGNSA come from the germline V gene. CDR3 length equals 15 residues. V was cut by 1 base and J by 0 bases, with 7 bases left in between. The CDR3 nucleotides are TGTGCCAGCAGCTTAGTCGCAGTTAGCAATCAGCCCCAGCATTTT. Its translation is CASSLVAVSNQPQHF.

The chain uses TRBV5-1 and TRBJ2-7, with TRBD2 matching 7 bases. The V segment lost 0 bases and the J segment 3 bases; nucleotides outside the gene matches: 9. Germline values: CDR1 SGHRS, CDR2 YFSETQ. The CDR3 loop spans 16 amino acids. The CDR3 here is CASSLVGGWMSYEQYF. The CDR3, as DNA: TGCGCCAGCAGCTTGGTGGGGGGGTGGATGAGCTACGAGCAGTACTTC.